The 17 T cell receptor beta chains reported below all come from one sample, sequenced in a study of beta chain features in type 1 diabetes. Since all of the isolated RNA was reverse transcribed, expressed TCRB transcripts were what got sequenced. The method was immunoSEQ multiplex PCR; TCRdb's version includes in-frame clones alone and lacks a portion of them. The sample holds fewer than 200,000 clones, roughly 8.1% seen once. The specimen sequenced was central memory CD4+ T cells from blood. The receptors derive from a man aged 18 to 30 in good health.

The chain employs TRBV11-2 and TRBJ2-2, with 12 nucleotides matching TRBD2. The J segment lost 1 base and the V segment lost 4 bases, leaving 10 bases of the junction unmatched. This CDR3 spans 19 amino acids. In germline, CDR1 is SGHAT, CDR2 FQNNGV. CDR3 nucleotide sequence: TGTGCCAGCAGCTCCTCCTGGGCTAGCGGGAGGGGGAACACCGGGGAGCTGTTTTTT. Protein product: CASSSSWASGRGNTGELFF.

This clone has only a few counts. The chain carries TRBV7-9 and TRBJ2-1; tentatively, D is TRBD1 (6 bases). Trimming cost V 5 bases and J 14 bases, with 19 bases left between them. CDR3 length equals 13 residues. CDR1 SEHNR and CDR2 FQNEAQ come from the germline V gene (reference sequence). Written as DNA, the CDR3 is TGTGCCAGCAGCCCACAGGGAGAAGGGAAAAAGTTCTTC. Amino acids: CASSPQGEGKKFF.

This clone was seen repeatedly, ten times or more. The chain couples TRBV7-3 to TRBJ1-1; D uncertain. V gave up 4 bases and J gave up 0 bases, with 6 bases separating them. The germline V gene encodes CDR1 SGHTA and CDR2 FQGTGA. CDR3 length equals 13 residues. The CDR3: CASSSGMNTEAFF. The DNA for the CDR3 is TGTGCCAGCAGCTCCGGGATGAACACTGAAGCTTTCTTT. The entire variable domain, with the rest obtained from reference TRBV7-3 and TRBJ1-1, is as follows: GAGVSQTPSNKVTEKGKYVELRCDPISGHTALYWYRQSLGQGPEFLIYFQGTGAADDSGLPNDRFFAVRPEGSVSTLKIQRTERGDSAVYLCASSSGMNTEAFFGQGTRLTVV.

The J gene is TRBJ2-7, the V gene TRBV5-1, with 11 bases identical to TRBD1. V gave up 6 bases and J gave up 2 bases; unmatched junction bases: 4. CDR1 is SGHRS, CDR2 YFSETQ, per germline. The CDR3 is 14 amino acids. CDR3 DNA sequence: TGCGCCAGCACCGGGACAGGGGGTACCTACGAGCAGTACTTC. This encodes CASTGTGGTYEQYF.

Only a few counts were recorded for this clone. The chain links TRBV13 to TRBJ2-5, with 11 bases lining up with TRBD2. Trimming cost V 5 bases and J 3 bases; bases outside gene matches: 14. CDR3 length: 18 residues. CDR1 and CDR2 from the germline V gene are PRHDT and FYEKMQ (reference sequence). The CDR3 DNA reads TGTGCCAGCAGCCACCGGCCCCAAATAGCGGGGGGGAAAGAGACCCAGTACTTC. Translating it yields CASSHRPQIAGGKETQYF.

The sample holds many counts of this clone. The rearrangement links TRBV7-9 to TRBJ2-1; 12 positions agree with TRBD2. V lost 2 bases, J lost 9 bases, and 8 bases stayed unmatched. CDR3 size: 16 residues. Germline V CDR1 and CDR2: SEHNR, FQNEAQ (reference sequence). This chain's CDR3 is CASSLKVTSGSPEQFF. CDR3 in DNA: TGTGCCAGCAGCTTAAAGGTGACTAGCGGGAGTCCTGAGCAGTTCTTC.

This clone was seen a handful of times. A read error may account for a junction end that differs from germline. This sequence joins TRBV15 and TRBJ1-2, with 9 bases lining up with TRBD1. Germline loops: CDR1 LNHNV, CDR2 YYDKDF (reference sequence). This CDR3 comprises 14 residues. CDR3 region: CATSREGQGYGYTF. The DNA for the CDR3 is TGTGCCACCAGCCGAGAGGGACAGGGTTACGGCTACACCTTC.

This clone occurred a few times. This chain links TRBV6-1 with TRBJ2-5; 12 nucleotides match TRBD2. The CDR3 is 18 amino acids. Germline assignment: CDR1 MNHNS and CDR2 SASEGT. The V segment lost 4 bases and the J segment 0 bases; nucleotides outside the gene matches: 9. The CDR3 loop is CASSGSSGGALYQETQYF. The CDR3 region has the DNA TGTGCCAGCAGTGGGTCTAGCGGGGGGGCCTTGTACCAAGAGACCCAGTACTTC.

This clone has more than one count but fewer than ten. V and J are TRBV10-3 and TRBJ2-2; 7 nucleotides match TRBD2. This CDR3 is 11 amino acids long. From germline, CDR1 is ENHRY and CDR2 SYGVKD. The junction had 1 base not matched to a gene; V was cut back by 11 bases and J by 4 bases. The chain's CDR3 is CAGGGTGELFF. The DNA of the CDR3 is TGTGCCGGGGGGGGCACCGGGGAGCTGTTTTTT.

The chain employs TRBV7-8 and TRBJ2-7, with D possibly matching TRBD1 (6 bases). From germline, CDR1 is SGHVS and CDR2 FQNEAQ. V shed 4 bases and J shed 4 bases, with 14 bases lying between them. This CDR3 is 14 amino acids long. DNA for the CDR3: TGTGCCAGCAGCTCCCAGACAGGTCCGTACGAGCAGTACTTC. This codes for CASSSQTGPYEQYF.

Many counts were recorded for this clone. The chain links TRBV4-2 to TRBJ2-3; D might be TRBD2 (6 bases). V shed 1 base and J shed 4 bases, with 12 bases lying between them. CDR1 and CDR2 from the germline V gene are LGHNA and YNFKEQ. This CDR3 region has 15 residues. This CDR3 reads CASSQAGEGADTQYF. CDR3 DNA sequence: TGTGCCAGCAGCCAAGCGGGAGAAGGCGCAGATACGCAGTATTTT.

The CDR3 sequence is CAWRRRQSTYEQYF. DNA for the CDR3: TGTGCCTGGAGACGTCGACAGTCTACCTACGAGCAGTACTTC. This chain connects TRBV30 to TRBJ2-7, with TRBD1 as a possible D gene (5 bases). The CDR3 extends over 14 amino acids. Trimming took off 3 bases at V and 2 bases at J, with 14 bases between the two ends. The germline V gene has CDR1 GTSNPN and CDR2 SVGIG (reference sequence).

This clone has just a few counts. The V call is TRBV19, the J call TRBJ2-1; D is unclear. Trimming stripped 3 bases from V and 5 bases from J, with 5 bases between. The length of the CDR3 is 12 residues. The germline CDR1 and CDR2 sequences are LNHDA and SQIVND (reference sequence). The chain's CDR3 is CASSIPDNEQFF. The CDR3 DNA is TGTGCCAGTAGTATCCCTGACAATGAGCAGTTCTTC.

This chain links TRBV4-2 with TRBJ1-5; D unresolved. V was cut by 0 bases and J by 0 bases, with 3 bases left in between. CDR3 size: 14 residues. Germline V CDR1 and CDR2: LGHNA, YNFKEQ. CDR3 sequence: CASSQDSSNQPQHF. DNA of the CDR3: TGTGCCAGCAGCCAAGACAGTAGCAATCAGCCCCAGCATTTT.

This clone was seen more than once but under ten times. The chain has TRBV30 and TRBJ1-1; D may be TRBD1 (6 bases). Germline V gene lookup returns CDR1 GTSNPN and CDR2 SVGIG (reference sequence). Between the trimmed V and J ends, which lost 0 bases and 5 bases, there was a span of 16 bases. This CDR3 has 15 residues. CDR3 amino acids: CAWSVSVQGETEAFF. The CDR3 region has the DNA TGTGCCTGGAGTGTATCGGTACAGGGAGAAACTGAAGCTTTCTTT.

This clone appeared a few times. The chain combines TRBV28 with TRBJ2-5; 7 bases map to TRBD1. Per germline, CDR1 MDHEN and CDR2 SYDVKM. The V segment lost 6 bases and the J segment 0 bases; nucleotides outside the gene matches: 10. The CDR3 runs 16 residues. The CDR3 coding sequence is TGTGCCAGCAGCTACCCAGGCAGGGGGTACCAAGAGACCCAGTACTTC. Its protein product is CASSYPGRGYQETQYF.

The genes are TRBV7-2 and TRBJ1-1, with TRBD1 as a possible D gene (5 bases). Trimming shortened V by 3 bases and J by 6 bases, and 17 bases separated the two germline ends. Germline lookup yields CDR1 SGHTA and CDR2 FQGNSA. This CDR3 is built from 15 residues. The CDR3 region has the DNA TGTGCCAGCAGCTTCGGGGGTATAAAATTCGCTGAAGCTTTCTTT. As protein: CASSFGGIKFAEAFF.